These T cell receptor beta chains were read from a single sample in a study of cytomegalovirus exposure and HLA in healthy donors. Only in-frame clones appear in the TCRdb table, and some are missing; sequencing was by immunoSEQ multiplex PCR. The sample lists 90,000 to 100,000 clones, just under 70% occurring once. What was sequenced was PBMCs. The receptors were sampled from a man over 45 in good health and CMV-seronegative. CDR3s include the opening cysteine and the closing phenylalanine or tryptophan. The D gene is left open where the match is weak. Not every row has a clone size; where given, it reads once, few, many or a size class.

CDR3aa: CASSFGGVNTEAFF; CDR3nt: TGTGCCAGCAGCTTTGGCGGAGTAAACACTGAAGCTTTCTTT; v_gene: TRBV7-9; j_gene: TRBJ1-1; d_gene: .; abundance: few
CDR3aa: CASSPRRWETQYF; CDR3nt: TGTGCCAGCAGCCCCAGGAGGTGGGAGACCCAGTACTTC; v_gene: TRBV7-2; j_gene: TRBJ2-5; d_gene: .; abundance: .
CDR3aa: CASSRPGRGPWGNTIYF; CDR3nt: TGCGCCAGCAGCCGACCGGGGAGAGGACCCTGGGGAAACACCATATATTTT; v_gene: TRBV4-1; j_gene: TRBJ1-3; d_gene: .; abundance: few
CDR3aa: CASTGQSNQPQHF; CDR3nt: TGTGCCAGCACGGGACAGAGCAATCAGCCCCAGCATTTT; v_gene: TRBV2; j_gene: TRBJ1-5; d_gene: TRBD1; abundance: .
CDR3aa: CASSPQVVLGNEQFF; CDR3nt: TGTGCCAGCAGTCCCCAGGTTGTACTCGGCAATGAGCAGTTCTTC; v_gene: TRBV2; j_gene: TRBJ2-1; d_gene: .; abundance: .
CDR3aa: CASRKLAGEDEQFF; CDR3nt: TGTGCCAGTAGGAAACTAGCGGGTGAGGATGAGCAGTTCTTC; v_gene: TRBV19; j_gene: TRBJ2-1; d_gene: TRBD2; abundance: .
CDR3aa: CASSPDRDNSPLHF; CDR3nt: TGTGCCAGCAGTCCGGACAGGGATAATTCACCCCTCCACTTT; v_gene: TRBV28; j_gene: TRBJ1-6; d_gene: TRBD1; abundance: once
CDR3aa: CASSLGAGDTGELFF; CDR3nt: TGCGCCAGCAGCTTGGGCGCAGGGGACACCGGGGAGCTGTTTTTT; v_gene: TRBV5-1; j_gene: TRBJ2-2; d_gene: .; abundance: .
CDR3aa: CASSFTRENEQFF; CDR3nt: TGTGCCAGCAGCTTCACCCGGGAGAATGAGCAGTTCTTC; v_gene: TRBV7-8; j_gene: TRBJ2-1; d_gene: .; abundance: .
CDR3aa: CASSSRVRKTTDTQYF; CDR3nt: TGTGCCAGCAGCTCTCGGGTGCGGAAAACCACAGATACGCAGTATTTT; v_gene: TRBV7-2; j_gene: TRBJ2-3; d_gene: .; abundance: .
CDR3aa: CASSYLVGRIYNEQFF; CDR3nt: TGTGCCAGCAGTTACTTGGTCGGGAGAATCTACAATGAGCAGTTCTTC; v_gene: TRBV6-6; j_gene: TRBJ2-1; d_gene: .; abundance: .
CDR3aa: CASSLFQRDTQYF; CDR3nt: TGTGCCAGCAGCTTATTCCAGCGAGATACGCAGTATTTT; v_gene: TRBV7-9; j_gene: TRBJ2-3; d_gene: .; abundance: .
CDR3aa: CASSFSGGAYEQYF; CDR3nt: TGTGCCAGCAGCTTTTCCGGGGGGGCCTACGAGCAGTACTTC; v_gene: TRBV5-6; j_gene: TRBJ2-7; d_gene: TRBD2; abundance: once
CDR3aa: CASSSRGSGNTDTQYF; CDR3nt: TGTGCCAGCAGCTCCCGGGGTAGCGGGAACACAGATACGCAGTATTTT; v_gene: TRBV9; j_gene: TRBJ2-3; d_gene: TRBD2; abundance: few
CDR3aa: CSGSSAIEQFF; CDR3nt: TGCAGTGGATCCAGCGCAATAGAGCAGTTCTTC; v_gene: TRBV20-1; j_gene: TRBJ2-1; d_gene: .; abundance: few
CDR3aa: CASSFKTGMNTEAFF; CDR3nt: TGTGCCAGCAGCTTCAAGACAGGTATGAACACTGAAGCTTTCTTT; v_gene: TRBV5-4; j_gene: TRBJ1-1; d_gene: .; abundance: many
CDR3aa: CASSAGQGNTEAFF; CDR3nt: TGTGCCAGCAGCGCGGGACAGGGGAACACTGAAGCTTTCTTT; v_gene: TRBV7-3; j_gene: TRBJ1-1; d_gene: TRBD1; abundance: .
CDR3aa: CASPGQRNTEAFF; CDR3nt: TGTGCCTCCCCGGGACAGAGGAACACTGAAGCTTTCTTT; v_gene: TRBV30; j_gene: TRBJ1-1; d_gene: TRBD1; abundance: .
CDR3aa: CASSFSGPSTDTQYF; CDR3nt: TGTGCCAGCAGCTTTAGCGGTCCTAGCACAGATACGCAGTATTTT; v_gene: TRBV11-3; j_gene: TRBJ2-3; d_gene: .; abundance: .
CDR3aa: CASSSQPDRGQETQYF; CDR3nt: TGTGCCAGCAGCTCGCAACCCGACAGGGGCCAAGAGACCCAGTACTTC; v_gene: TRBV5-4; j_gene: TRBJ2-5; d_gene: TRBD1; abundance: .
CDR3aa: CASRRGSSSTNEKLFF; CDR3nt: TGCGCCAGCAGACGGGGATCATCATCAACTAATGAAAAACTGTTTTTT; v_gene: TRBV10-2; j_gene: TRBJ1-4; d_gene: .; abundance: medium-sized
CDR3aa: CASSSLAVGSDEQFF; CDR3nt: TGCGCCAGCAGCTCTCTAGCGGTGGGTTCGGATGAGCAGTTCTTC; v_gene: TRBV5-1; j_gene: TRBJ2-1; d_gene: TRBD2; abundance: few
CDR3aa: CASSVFRDRGRSPLHF; CDR3nt: TGTGCCAGCAGCGTATTCCGGGACAGGGGACGTTCACCCCTCCACTTT; v_gene: TRBV7-8; j_gene: TRBJ1-6; d_gene: TRBD1; abundance: .
CDR3aa: CASSLEEATEAFF; CDR3nt: TGTGCCAGCAGCTTGGAGGAAGCCACTGAAGCTTTCTTT; v_gene: TRBV7-9; j_gene: TRBJ1-1; d_gene: .; abundance: .
CDR3aa: CASSLTGEGGYTF; CDR3nt: TGTGCCAGCAGCCTGACAGGGGAAGGTGGCTACACCTTC; v_gene: TRBV5-4; j_gene: TRBJ1-2; d_gene: TRBD1; abundance: .
CDR3aa: CASRTGGAGEKLFF; CDR3nt: TGTGCCAGCAGGACAGGGGGCGCCGGTGAAAAACTGTTTTTT; v_gene: TRBV27; j_gene: TRBJ1-4; d_gene: TRBD1; abundance: .
CDR3aa: CASSHPLSSGRATDTQYF; CDR3nt: TGTGCCAGCAGCCACCCACTCTCTAGCGGGAGGGCGACAGATACGCAGTATTTT; v_gene: TRBV7-9; j_gene: TRBJ2-3; d_gene: TRBD2; abundance: once
CDR3aa: CASSLTTGVGSEAFF; CDR3nt: TGTGCCAGCAGCCTCACGACAGGGGTAGGGTCTGAAGCTTTCTTT; v_gene: TRBV28; j_gene: TRBJ1-1; d_gene: TRBD1; abundance: .
CDR3aa: CASSPTGGAYRAQHF; CDR3nt: TGTGCCAGCTCACCCACCGGGGGTGCTTATCGGGCCCAGCATTTT; v_gene: TRBV18; j_gene: TRBJ1-5; d_gene: .; abundance: .
CDR3aa: CASSAGGGYEQYF; CDR3nt: TGTGCCAGCAGTGCGGGGGGCGGGTACGAGCAGTACTTC; v_gene: TRBV2; j_gene: TRBJ2-7; d_gene: .; abundance: .
CDR3aa: CASRRRPLRTENTGELFF; CDR3nt: TGTGCCAGCAGACGTCGACCTCTTCGGACAGAGAACACCGGGGAGCTGTTTTTT; v_gene: TRBV7-8; j_gene: TRBJ2-2; d_gene: .; abundance: once
CDR3aa: CASSKTPTGTHSNQPQHF; CDR3nt: TGTGCCAGCAGCAAAACCCCGACAGGGACACATAGCAATCAGCCCCAGCATTTT; v_gene: TRBV21-1; j_gene: TRBJ1-5; d_gene: .; abundance: .
CDR3aa: CASRTGKPYNEQFF; CDR3nt: TGTGCCAGCAGAACAGGGAAACCCTACAATGAGCAGTTCTTC; v_gene: TRBV27; j_gene: TRBJ2-1; d_gene: .; abundance: .
CDR3aa: CASRIDSSPYEQYF; CDR3nt: TGTGCCAGCAGGATCGACAGTTCACCATACGAGCAGTACTTC; v_gene: TRBV28; j_gene: TRBJ2-7; d_gene: .; abundance: .
CDR3aa: CSVEVTGGGYTF; CDR3nt: TGCAGCGTTGAAGTAACAGGGGGTGGCTACACCTTC; v_gene: TRBV29-1; j_gene: TRBJ1-2; d_gene: TRBD1; abundance: .
CDR3aa: CAAQREDYNEQFF; CDR3nt: TGTGCCGCCCAGCGGGAGGATTACAATGAGCAGTTCTTC; v_gene: TRBV6-5; j_gene: TRBJ2-1; d_gene: TRBD2; abundance: .
CDR3aa: CASSAPGTGPSTYGYTF; CDR3nt: TGTGCCAGCAGTGCCCCCGGGACAGGTCCCTCTACGTATGGCTACACCTTC; v_gene: TRBV2; j_gene: TRBJ1-2; d_gene: TRBD1; abundance: .
CDR3aa: CASSQDRGVDTQYF; CDR3nt: TGTGCCAGCAGCCAAGACAGGGGAGTAGATACGCAGTATTTT; v_gene: TRBV11-1; j_gene: TRBJ2-3; d_gene: TRBD1; abundance: .
CDR3aa: CASSPTGNVGGETQYF; CDR3nt: TGTGCCAGCTCACCAACCGGGAATGTCGGTGGAGAGACCCAGTACTTC; v_gene: TRBV18; j_gene: TRBJ2-5; d_gene: .; abundance: few
CDR3aa: CASSLVGGNTEAFF; CDR3nt: TGTGCCAGCAGCTTGGTCGGTGGGAACACTGAAGCTTTCTTT; v_gene: TRBV5-6; j_gene: TRBJ1-1; d_gene: .; abundance: .
CDR3aa: CASSLRTGVSPLHF; CDR3nt: TGTGCCAGCAGCTTGAGGACAGGGGTGTCACCCCTCCACTTT; v_gene: TRBV5-6; j_gene: TRBJ1-6; d_gene: TRBD1; abundance: .
CDR3aa: CASSYSGTANIQYF; CDR3nt: TGTGCCAGCAGCTATTCCGGGACAGCCAACATTCAGTACTTC; v_gene: TRBV13; j_gene: TRBJ2-4; d_gene: TRBD1; abundance: .
CDR3aa: CAILGSGSSTDTQYF; CDR3nt: TGTGCCATCCTGGGTAGCGGGTCTAGCACAGATACGCAGTATTTT; v_gene: TRBV19; j_gene: TRBJ2-3; d_gene: TRBD2; abundance: few
CDR3aa: CASRGPDFGYEQYF; CDR3nt: TGCGCCAGCAGGGGGCCCGATTTTGGTTACGAGCAGTACTTC; v_gene: TRBV5-1; j_gene: TRBJ2-7; d_gene: .; abundance: .
CDR3aa: CASSLLGDRVGETQYF; CDR3nt: TGCGCCAGCAGCTTGCTCGGCGACAGGGTCGGAGAGACCCAGTACTTC; v_gene: TRBV5-1; j_gene: TRBJ2-5; d_gene: TRBD1; abundance: .
CDR3aa: CASSLWSGPYGYTF; CDR3nt: TGTGCCAGCAGCTTATGGTCAGGGCCCTATGGCTACACCTTC; v_gene: TRBV7-3; j_gene: TRBJ1-2; d_gene: .; abundance: .
CDR3aa: CASSVGGLTEAFF; CDR3nt: TGTGCCAGCAGCGTAGGGGGGCTCACTGAAGCTTTCTTT; v_gene: TRBV9; j_gene: TRBJ1-1; d_gene: .; abundance: .
CDR3aa: CSVEDRGGTDTQYF; CDR3nt: TGCAGCGTTGAGGACAGGGGTGGCACAGATACGCAGTATTTT; v_gene: TRBV29-1; j_gene: TRBJ2-3; d_gene: TRBD1; abundance: .
CDR3aa: CASSRPTGTYEQYF; CDR3nt: TGTGCCAGCAGCCGCCCGACAGGAACCTACGAGCAGTACTTC; v_gene: TRBV28; j_gene: TRBJ2-7; d_gene: .; abundance: .
CDR3aa: CASSVGDYSDTQYF; CDR3nt: TGTGCCAGCAGCGTGGGGGACTATTCGGATACGCAGTATTTT; v_gene: TRBV9; j_gene: TRBJ2-3; d_gene: TRBD2; abundance: .
CDR3aa: CASSPEATGSEGYTF; CDR3nt: TGTGCCAGCTCACCAGAGGCGACAGGGAGTGAGGGCTACACCTTC; v_gene: TRBV18; j_gene: TRBJ1-2; d_gene: TRBD1; abundance: .
CDR3aa: CASKEGTVSYEQYF; CDR3nt: TGTGCCAGCAAGGAGGGGACAGTCTCCTACGAGCAGTACTTC; v_gene: TRBV6-1; j_gene: TRBJ2-7; d_gene: .; abundance: .
CDR3aa: CASRYFGTGYGYTF; CDR3nt: TGTGCCAGCAGGTATTTCGGGACAGGCTATGGCTACACCTTC; v_gene: TRBV13; j_gene: TRBJ1-2; d_gene: TRBD1; abundance: .
CDR3aa: CASRLQGGNQPQHF; CDR3nt: TGTGCCAGCAGACTACAGGGGGGCAATCAGCCCCAGCATTTT; v_gene: TRBV6-1; j_gene: TRBJ1-5; d_gene: TRBD1; abundance: .
CDR3aa: CASSLGGTGYTEAFF; CDR3nt: TGCGCCAGCAGCTTGGGGGGGACAGGTTACACTGAAGCTTTCTTT; v_gene: TRBV5-1; j_gene: TRBJ1-1; d_gene: TRBD1; abundance: .
CDR3aa: CASSPSGLVEAFF; CDR3nt: TGTGCCAGCAGTCCGTCTGGCCTTGTTGAAGCTTTCTTT; v_gene: TRBV7-9; j_gene: TRBJ1-1; d_gene: .; abundance: few
CDR3aa: CASSLVRGYGYTF; CDR3nt: TGTGCCAGCAGCTTGGTCCGGGGATATGGCTACACCTTC; v_gene: TRBV5-6; j_gene: TRBJ1-2; d_gene: .; abundance: .